This T cell receptor beta chain was retrieved from a study of blood T cells in healthy people across ages. Study-level points and caveats: Strongly correlated with naive T cell percentage was TCR beta diversity.

Every donor gave 9 to 10 milliliters of peripheral blood. Germline lookup yields CDR1 MGHDK and CDR2 SYGVNS. The CDR3 has 14 residues. V was cut by 8 bases and J by 3 bases, with 14 bases left in between. In this sample, this clonotype turned up a few times. Its specificity is not known. For the second PCR, which ran for roughly 6 to 12 cycles, a sample-barcoded 5' primer and a J-beta primer mix were used. Through a template-switch adaptor with 12 random nucleotides, each cDNA molecule received a tag. TCRdb reprocessed the 5' RACE reads with MiXCR, giving one entry per CDR3 protein. The sample contains about 1,400,000 distinct CDR3 sequences, approximately 40% of which appear only once.

This sequence joins TRBV25-1 and TRBJ1-5, with D possibly TRBD1 on 5 matching bases. Sequenced sample: blood. The receptor was isolated from a woman younger than 30 in good health. The CDR3 coding sequence is TGTGCCAGCCCCACCCGCAGGGCCAATCAGCCCCAGCATTTT. This encodes CASPTRRANQPQHF.